The rows below give T cell receptor beta chains drawn from one sample of a study of T cell clusters in autoimmune cytopenias. TCRdb reworked the multiplex PCR reads into one entry per CDR3 protein, no DNA. There are 6,000 to 8,000 distinct CDR3 sequences in the sample, with roughly 8% held by the top ten. These data also featured in a second study, about T cell repertoires in aging, cancer and after chemotherapy.

Sequenced input: peripheral blood. These receptors all stem from a human donor in good health. Each CDR3 is given with its conserved first and last residue. The size entry is marked missing in some rows and otherwise reads once, few, many or a size class.

-	TRBV18	TRBJ2-7	CASSLLGLTQGEQYF
-	TRBV19	TRBJ1-2	CASSSNGGGYTF
-	TRBV6-6	TRBJ1-5	CASSHRDRAGNQPQHF
-	TRBV27	TRBJ1-1	CASSSAAVARPEAFF
medium-sized	TRBV19	TRBJ2-7	CASSIVGSGDYEQYF
-	TRBV6-2/TRBV6-3	TRBJ2-5	CASSYVTSGVETQYF
-	TRBV6-1	TRBJ2-7	CASSEALGVNYEQYF
-	TRBV5-1	TRBJ2-5	CASSLGQETQYF
-	TRBV12-3/TRBV12-4	TRBJ2-7	CASSGYFTGTVSYEQYF
-	TRBV18	TRBJ1-2	CASSPSQGNYGYTF
medium-sized	TRBV29-1	TRBJ1-2	CSVSGGPYGYTF
-	TRBV30	TRBJ2-1	CAWSAGTSGYNEQFF
-	TRBV4-3	TRBJ1-3	CASSQDLDSGNTIYF
medium-sized	TRBV19	TRBJ2-7	CASTGADSYEQYF
-	TRBV10-3	TRBJ1-2	CAISEDRVYGYTF
-	TRBV28	TRBJ2-2	CASSLAGNGELFF
-	TRBV13	TRBJ2-7	CASSPTRGVVSYEQYF
-	TRBV5-4	TRBJ1-4	CASSSTGAANEKLFF
-	TRBV19	TRBJ1-1	CASSTPLPHTEAFF
-	TRBV10-3	TRBJ2-1	CATQGLAGAPGNEQFF
-	TRBV30	TRBJ1-1	CAWTQSGTGAAFF
-	TRBV7-9	TRBJ2-1	CASSVDRYNEQFF
medium-sized	TRBV19	TRBJ1-4	CASSIVAQQLSLNEKLFF
medium-sized	TRBV6-5	TRBJ2-3	CASSYLGRGQPGTQYF